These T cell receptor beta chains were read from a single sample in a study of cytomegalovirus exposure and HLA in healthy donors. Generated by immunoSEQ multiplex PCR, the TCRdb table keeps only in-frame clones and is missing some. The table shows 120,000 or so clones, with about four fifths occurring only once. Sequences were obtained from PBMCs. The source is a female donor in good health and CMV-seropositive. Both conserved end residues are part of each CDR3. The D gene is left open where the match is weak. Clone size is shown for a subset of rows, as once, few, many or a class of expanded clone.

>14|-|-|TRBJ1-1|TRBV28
CASSFKRDGSEAFF
TGTGCCAGCAGCTTCAAGAGGGATGGCTCTGAAGCTTTCTTT
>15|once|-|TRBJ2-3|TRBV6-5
CASSTRQLSTDTQYF
TGTGCCAGCAGTACCCGACAGCTTAGCACAGATACGCAGTATTTT
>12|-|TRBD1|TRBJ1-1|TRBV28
CASWAQGAEAFF
TGTGCCAGCTGGGCTCAGGGGGCTGAAGCTTTCTTT
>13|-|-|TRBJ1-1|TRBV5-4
CATTQKKNTEAFF
TGTGCCACCACACAGAAGAAGAACACTGAAGCTTTCTTT
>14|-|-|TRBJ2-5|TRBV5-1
CASSKNRGGETQYF
TGCGCCAGCAGCAAAAACAGGGGGGGAGAGACCCAGTACTTC
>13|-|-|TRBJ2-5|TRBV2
CASKESYQETQYF
TGTGCCAGCAAGGAGTCTTACCAAGAGACCCAGTACTTC
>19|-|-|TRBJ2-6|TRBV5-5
CASAPIFGQIFSGANVLTF
TGTGCCAGCGCTCCAATCTTCGGACAGATCTTCTCTGGGGCCAACGTCCTGACTTTC
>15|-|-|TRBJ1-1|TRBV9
CASSVVSASGTEAFF
TGTGCCAGCAGCGTAGTTTCAGCATCAGGCACTGAAGCTTTCTTT
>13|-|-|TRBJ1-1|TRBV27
CASRRGIGTEAFF
TGTGCCAGCAGGAGGGGGATTGGCACTGAAGCTTTCTTT
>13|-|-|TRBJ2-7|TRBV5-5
CASHKPGSYEQYF
TGTGCCAGCCATAAACCAGGGTCCTACGAGCAGTACTTC
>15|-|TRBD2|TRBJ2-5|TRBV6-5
CASSSLAGGQVTQYF
TGTGCCAGCAGTTCCTTAGCGGGGGGGCAGGTGACCCAGTACTTC
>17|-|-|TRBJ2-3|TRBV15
CATSRDGGTSSTDTQYF
TGTGCCACCAGCAGAGATGGCGGCACCTCTAGCACAGATACGCAGTATTTT
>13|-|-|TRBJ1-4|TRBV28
CASSDSLNEKLFF
TGTGCCAGCTCGGACAGCTTGAATGAAAAACTGTTTTTT
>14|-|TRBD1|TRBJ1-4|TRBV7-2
CASSLQGAREKLFF
TGTGCCAGCAGTTTACAGGGGGCGCGTGAAAAACTGTTTTTT
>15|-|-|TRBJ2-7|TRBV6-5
CASTPARGRGYEQYF
TGTGCCAGCACCCCGGCTAGGGGCAGGGGCTACGAGCAGTACTTC
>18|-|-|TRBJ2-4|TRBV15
CATSRAPVQTLAKNIQYF
TGTGCCACCAGCAGAGCTCCTGTGCAGACTTTAGCCAAAAACATTCAGTACTTC
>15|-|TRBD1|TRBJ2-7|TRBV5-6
CASSPTGLPSYEQYF
TGTGCCAGCAGCCCGACAGGGCTCCCCTCCTACGAGCAGTACTTC
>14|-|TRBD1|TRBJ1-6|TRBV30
CAWSVSGGPLPLHF
TGTGCCTGGAGTGTATCAGGGGGCCCCTTACCCCTCCACTTT
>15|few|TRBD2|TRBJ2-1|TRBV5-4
CASSLQRGGLSEQFF
TGTGCCAGCAGTTTACAGCGGGGGGGCCTTAGTGAGCAGTTCTTC
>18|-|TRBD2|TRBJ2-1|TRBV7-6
CASSRTLLAGGSYNEQFF
TGTGCCAGCAGCCGAACTCTACTAGCGGGGGGGTCCTACAATGAGCAGTTCTTC
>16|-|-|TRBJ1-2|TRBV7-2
CASSLFSPGGGYGYTF
TGTGCCAGCAGCTTATTTTCTCCCGGGGGAGGCTATGGCTACACCTTC
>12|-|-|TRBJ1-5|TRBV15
CATSRDRGPQHF
TGTGCCACCAGCAGAGATCGGGGACCCCAGCATTTT
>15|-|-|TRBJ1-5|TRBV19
CASSIVQGGVQPQHF
TGTGCCAGTAGTATAGTACAGGGAGGGGTTCAGCCCCAGCATTTT
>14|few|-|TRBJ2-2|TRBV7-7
CASSLYSNTGELFF
TGTGCCAGCAGCTTATACTCAAACACCGGGGAGCTGTTTTTT
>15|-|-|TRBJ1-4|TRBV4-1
CASSQSRQGGEKLFF
TGCGCCAGCAGCCAAAGTCGTCAGGGTGGCGAAAAACTGTTTTTT
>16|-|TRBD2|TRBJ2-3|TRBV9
CASSFSLAGVADTQYF
TGTGCCAGCAGCTTCTCTTTAGCGGGGGTAGCAGATACGCAGTATTTT
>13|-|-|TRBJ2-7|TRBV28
CASTGSEAYEQYF
TGTGCCAGTACAGGGTCCGAGGCCTACGAGCAGTACTTC
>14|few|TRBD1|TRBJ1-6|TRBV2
CASTQEQGNSPLHF
TGTGCCAGCACCCAAGAACAGGGGAATTCACCCCTCCACTTT
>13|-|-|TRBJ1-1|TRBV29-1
CSVAIMNGGEAFF
TGCAGCGTTGCGATAATGAACGGGGGGGAAGCTTTCTTT
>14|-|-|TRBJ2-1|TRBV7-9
CASTWDLPYNEQFF
TGTGCCAGCACCTGGGACTTACCTTACAATGAGCAGTTCTTC
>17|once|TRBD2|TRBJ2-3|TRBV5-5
CASSLSGTSGNTDTQYF
TGTGCCAGCAGCTTGTCCGGGACTAGCGGCAACACAGATACGCAGTATTTT
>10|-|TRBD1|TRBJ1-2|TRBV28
CASSGTGSTF
TGTGCCAGCAGTGGGACAGGGAGCACCTTC
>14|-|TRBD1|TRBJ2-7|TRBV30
CAWSTGGGKREQYF
TGTGCCTGGAGTACAGGGGGAGGCAAACGCGAGCAGTACTTC
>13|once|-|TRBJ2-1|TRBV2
CASSGTTGSEQFF
TGTGCCAGCAGTGGAACAACAGGGTCTGAGCAGTTCTTC
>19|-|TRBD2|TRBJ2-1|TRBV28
CASYSGGLAGELTYNEQFF
TGTGCCAGCTACTCAGGGGGGCTAGCGGGGGAATTAACCTACAATGAGCAGTTCTTC
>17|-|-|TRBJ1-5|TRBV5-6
CASSPMTVGARRQPQHF
TGTGCCAGCAGCCCGATGACGGTGGGGGCGCGGCGGCAGCCCCAGCATTTT
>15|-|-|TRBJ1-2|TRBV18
CASSPNGEGNYGYTF
TGTGCCAGCTCACCGAATGGGGAGGGTAACTATGGCTACACCTTC
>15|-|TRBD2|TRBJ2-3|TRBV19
CASSIGGGGWDTQYF
TGTGCCAGTAGTATAGGCGGGGGAGGATGGGATACGCAGTATTTT
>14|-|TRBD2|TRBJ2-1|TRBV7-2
CASSLLGGDNEQFF
TGTGCCAGCAGCTTACTTGGGGGGGACAATGAGCAGTTCTTC
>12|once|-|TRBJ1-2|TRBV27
CASSPRGYGYTF
TGTGCCAGCAGCCCGCGGGGGTATGGCTACACCTTC
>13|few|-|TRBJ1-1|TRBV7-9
CASKYGGNTEAFF
TGTGCCAGCAAGTACGGGGGAAACACTGAAGCTTTCTTT
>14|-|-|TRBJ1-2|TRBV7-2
CASSTQGSNYGYTF
TGTGCCAGCAGCACACAGGGTTCTAACTATGGCTACACCTTC
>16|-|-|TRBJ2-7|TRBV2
CASTRVPRGGAYEQYF
TGTGCCAGCACCCGTGTACCCAGGGGAGGGGCCTACGAGCAGTACTTC
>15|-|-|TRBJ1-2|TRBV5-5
CASSLRGDGGDGYTF
TGTGCCAGCAGCTTGCGGGGGGACGGTGGCGATGGCTACACCTTC
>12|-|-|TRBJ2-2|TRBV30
CAWNRDTGELFF
TGTGCCTGGAACAGAGACACCGGGGAGCTGTTTTTT
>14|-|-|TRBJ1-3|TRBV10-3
CAISDTASGNTIYF
TGTGCCATCAGTGACACAGCCTCTGGAAACACCATATATTTT
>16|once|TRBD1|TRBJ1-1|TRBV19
CASSDNVDRADTEAFF
TGTGCCAGTAGCGATAACGTAGACAGGGCGGACACTGAAGCTTTCTTT
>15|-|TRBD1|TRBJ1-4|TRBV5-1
CASSLEGTANEKLFF
TGCGCCAGCAGCTTGGAGGGGACAGCTAATGAAAAACTGTTTTTT
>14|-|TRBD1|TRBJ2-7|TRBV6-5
CASSYRQGHYEQYF
TGTGCCAGCAGTTACCGACAGGGTCACTACGAGCAGTACTTC
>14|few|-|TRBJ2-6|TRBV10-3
CAISDSAGANVLTF
TGTGCCATCAGTGACAGTGCTGGGGCCAACGTCCTGACTTTC
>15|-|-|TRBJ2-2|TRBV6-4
CASSDSGGDTGELFF
TGTGCCAGCAGTGACTCTGGCGGGGACACCGGGGAGCTGTTTTTT
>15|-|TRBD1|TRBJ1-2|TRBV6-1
CASSDHRGWSYGYTF
TGTGCCAGCAGTGACCACAGGGGTTGGAGCTATGGCTACACCTTC